These 20 T cell receptor beta chains originate from one sample sequenced in a study of spatial heterogeneity in lung cancer. The time point denotes: sample taken at primary tumor resection. TCRdb re-analysed the 5' RACE reads in MiXCR, keeping a single row per CDR3 protein. The sample records about 92,000 distinct CDR3 sequences, approximately 12% being singletons. The starting material was PBMCs, obtained at surgery. The origin of the receptors is a male donor with early-stage non-small cell lung cancer.

This clonotype was recorded at least ten times. The chain combines TRBV28 with TRBJ2-7, with TRBD1 matching over 9 bases. The CDR3 totals 14 residues. Germline V lookup: CDR1 MDHEN, CDR2 SYDVKM. V gave up 6 bases and J gave up 3 bases; unmatched junction bases: 6. CDR3 amino acids: CASRSGQGYYEQYF. The DNA of the CDR3 is TGTGCCAGCAGATCGGGACAGGGATACTACGAGCAGTACTTC.

This clonotype occurred a few times. The genes are TRBV7-3 and TRBJ2-1; D may correspond to TRBD1 or TRBD2 (5 bases each). This CDR3 region has 14 residues. From germline, CDR1 is SGHTA and CDR2 FQGTGA. The V and J ends lost 5 bases and 5 bases respectively, with 13 bases between them. DNA of the CDR3: TGTGCCAGCAGCAATTCCGGGACGAACAATGAGCAGTTCTTC. This sequence encodes CASSNSGTNNEQFF.

CDR3 region: CASSATGLGTGELFF. CDR3 bases: TGTGCCAGCAGTGCTACAGGGCTGGGCACCGGGGAGCTGTTTTTT. This sequence joins TRBV28 and TRBJ2-2; TRBD1 is a possible D gene (6 bases). This CDR3 comprises 15 residues. The germline CDR1 and CDR2 sequences are MDHEN and SYDVKM. Trimming cost V 5 bases and J 4 bases, with 14 bases left between them.

This clonotype has ten or more counts. CDR3 DNA: TGCGCCAGCAGCTTGACTACCACAGGGAACTATGGCTACACCTTC. Translation gives CASSLTTTGNYGYTF. The V call is TRBV5-1, the J call TRBJ1-2; the D gene is possibly TRBD1 (6 bases). This CDR3 has 15 amino acids. CDR1 SGHRS and CDR2 YFSETQ come from the germline V gene. Trimming stripped 1 base from V and 2 bases from J, with 12 bases between. Full variable domain (remainder filled in from reference TRBV5-1 and TRBJ1-2): KAGVTQTPRYLIKTRGQQVTLSCSPISGHRSVSWYQQTPGQGLQFLFEYFSETQRNKGNFPGRFSGRQFSNSRSEMNVSTLELGDSALYLCASSLTTTGNYGYTFGSGTRLTVV.

The rearrangement links TRBV4-3 to TRBJ2-3; TRBD2 is a possible D gene (7 bases). CDR1 is LGHNA, CDR2 YSLEER, per germline. The CDR3 length is 19 residues. V dropped 0 bases and J dropped 1 base, with 20 bases sitting between them. CDR3 sequence: CASSQDTGRRGAGTDTQYF. The CDR3 coding sequence is TGCGCCAGCAGCCAAGATACGGGGAGACGGGGGGCAGGCACAGATACGCAGTATTTT.

This clonotype turned up a few times. The chain uses TRBV12-3 or TRBV12-4 and TRBJ1-1, with D perhaps matching TRBD1 (6 bases). The ends were cut back, 6 bases at V and 0 bases at J, with 11 bases in the middle. The CDR3 runs 14 residues. The CDR3 DNA is TGTGCCAGCAGACCAGACAGGATGAACACTGAAGCTTTCTTT. Translating it yields CASRPDRMNTEAFF.

This clonotype has only a few counts. V usage is TRBV7-8 and J usage is TRBJ2-7; 9 bases are a match to TRBD2. The CDR3 runs 14 residues. The V gene end was trimmed by 3 bases and the J gene end by 4 bases; junction bases not matched to a gene: 4. Germline CDR1 SGHVS, CDR2 FQNEAQ. CDR3 sequence: CASSFRSGGYEQYF. DNA of the CDR3: TGTGCCAGCAGCTTTCGTAGCGGGGGTTACGAGCAGTACTTC.

The V and J genes are TRBV12-3 or TRBV12-4 and TRBJ2-5, with 8 bases aligning to TRBD1. The CDR3 loop spans 14 amino acids. The junction had 8 bases not matched to a gene; V was cut back by 4 bases and J by 7 bases. The CDR3 DNA follows: TGTGCCAGCAGTTCAAAGGACAGGGTCGGGACCCAGTACTTC. Translated: CASSSKDRVGTQYF.

The sample holds many counts of this clonotype. This rearrangement joins TRBV27 to TRBJ2-3; D gene unclear. Germline CDR1 and CDR2: MNHEY and SMNVEV (reference sequence). This CDR3 is 14 amino acids long. V lost 6 bases and J lost 0, with 10 bases in between. The CDR3 DNA is TGTGCCAGCAGGAGAAGTAAGAGCACAGATACGCAGTATTTT. Its translation is CASRRSKSTDTQYF.

This clonotype was observed a few times. The chain employs TRBV29-1 and TRBJ2-4, with D perhaps given as TRBD1 or TRBD2 (5 bases each). V shed 2 bases and J shed 6 bases, with 8 bases lying between them. From germline, CDR1 is SQVTM and CDR2 ANQGSEA. This CDR3 is 12 amino acids long. The CDR3 spells CSVENGGNIQYF. For the CDR3, the DNA is TGCAGCGTTGAAAATGGGGGAAACATTCAGTACTTC.

This clonotype came up many times. V gene TRBV29-1 combines with J gene TRBJ1-5; 10 nucleotides align to TRBD1. Germline trimming cut 4 bases from V and 4 bases from J; bases unmatched to any gene: 4. Per germline, CDR1 SQVTM and CDR2 ANQGSEA. There are 14 residues in the CDR3. The CDR3 region is CSVAGQGVNQPQHF. The CDR3 region has the DNA TGCAGCGTTGCCGGACAGGGGGTAAATCAGCCCCAGCATTTT.

This chain links TRBV20-1 with TRBJ1-1; no firm D call. The CDR3 has 12 amino acids. V was clipped by 8 bases and J by 3 bases, with 13 bases between them. Per the germline V gene, CDR1 is DFQATT and CDR2 is SNEGSKA (reference sequence). In DNA form, the CDR3 reads TGCAGTCATAGGCCAGTGGACACTGAAGCTTTCTTT. Translation: CSHRPVDTEAFF.

This clonotype turned up a few times. Written as DNA, the CDR3 is TGCAGTGCTAGTAGGGCCTACGAGCAGTACTTC. Its translation is CSASRAYEQYF. V and J are TRBV20-1 and TRBJ2-7; D unclear. This CDR3 region has 11 residues. Trimming removed 3 bases at V and 2 bases at J, with 5 bases between. Germline loops: CDR1 DFQATT, CDR2 SNEGSKA (reference sequence).

In this sample, this clonotype turned up a few times. The rearrangement uses TRBV28 and TRBJ2-2, with D possibly being TRBD2 (6 bases). There are 15 residues in the CDR3. Germline values: CDR1 MDHEN, CDR2 SYDVKM. V dropped 5 bases and J dropped 9 bases, with 19 bases sitting between them. CDR3: CASSPSGSGFWELFF. CDR3 coding DNA: TGTGCCAGCAGTCCATCGGGGAGCGGGTTCTGGGAGCTGTTTTTT.

The chain carries TRBV6-5 and TRBJ1-1; D ambiguous. The CDR3 length is 16 residues. The germline V gene encodes CDR1 MNHEY and CDR2 SVGAGI. The V gene lost 0 bases and the J gene lost 4 bases, with 15 bases spanning the gap. The CDR3 coding sequence is TGTGCCAGCAGTTACTCTCTCGGGTCGGTTCGCACTGAAGCTTTCTTT. Amino acid sequence: CASSYSLGSVRTEAFF.

The chain employs TRBV6-1 and TRBJ1-6; 9 bases agree with TRBD1. CDR1 and CDR2 from the germline V gene are MNHNS and SASEGT. The junction had 4 bases not matched to a gene; V was cut back by 5 bases and J by 8 bases. This CDR3 is 14 amino acids long. The CDR3 DNA reads as TGTGCCAGCAGTAGGACAGGGGAATATTCACCCCTCCACTTT. It specifies CASSRTGEYSPLHF.

This clonotype showed up just a few times. V is TRBV5-1 and J is TRBJ2-3; D unclear. The germline V gene encodes CDR1 SGHRS and CDR2 YFSETQ. V was cut by 5 bases and J by 4 bases, with 17 bases left in between. This CDR3 has 15 amino acids. This CDR3 reads CASRVGRLVADTQYF. CDR3 nucleotide sequence: TGCGCCAGCAGGGTGGGTCGGCTGGTGGCAGATACGCAGTATTTT.

The chain links TRBV7-2 to TRBJ2-4, with 10 positions matching TRBD2. With 1 base clipped from V and 0 bases from J, the junction kept 6 bases outside the gene matches. CDR1 is SGHTA, CDR2 FQGNSA, per germline. The CDR3 length is 18 residues. The CDR3 sequence is CASSLVAGGTGAKNIQYF. As DNA, the CDR3 is TGTGCCAGCAGCTTAGTAGCGGGAGGCACCGGAGCCAAAAACATTCAGTACTTC.

In its sample, this clonotype was seen a few times. The chain links TRBV7-9 to TRBJ1-1; 10 bases match TRBD1. There are 16 residues in the CDR3. The germline V gene encodes CDR1 SEHNR and CDR2 FQNEAQ (reference sequence). With 4 bases clipped from V and 5 bases from J, the junction kept 10 bases outside the gene matches. The CDR3 region is CASSSGTGVDSTEAFF. The CDR3 DNA reads as TGTGCCAGCAGCTCCGGGACAGGGGTGGATTCGACTGAAGCTTTCTTT.

The rearrangement uses TRBV20-1 and TRBJ1-5; TRBD1 matches 10 bases. The V segment lost 6 bases and the J segment 5 bases; nucleotides outside the gene matches: 4. The germline gives CDR1 DFQATT, CDR2 SNEGSKA (reference sequence). CDR3 size: 13 residues. The CDR3 loop is CSARTGGDQPQHF. The CDR3 DNA sequence: TGCAGTGCCAGGACAGGGGGAGATCAGCCCCAGCATTTT.